This T cell receptor (beta chain) appears in the sequencing data of a study of CD8+ T cells in alopecia areata. Looking at the study overall: Severity scores in treated patients reflected the percentage of scalp affected. Overall study findings and caveats: Persistence of many expanded lesional clones was seen in scalp and blood during tofacitinib.

As the sequencing template, cDNA was produced by extracting RNA and reverse transcribing it. Produced via immunoSEQ multiplex PCR; TCRdb's table is partial and in-frame only. The data show approximately 140,000 clones, 80% to 90% seen once. Documented treatment: oral pan-JAK inhibitor, 5-10 mg twice daily. The V and J ends lost 5 bases and 0 bases, in that order; junction bases with no gene match: 10. Germline lookup yields CDR1 SGHVS and CDR2 FNYEAQ. The length of the CDR3 is 18 residues. A remark on this clone: Its antigen is as yet unknown.

This chain joins TRBV7-6 and TRBJ2-5, with TRBD2 matching over 12 bases. Sequences were derived from CD8+ T cells sorted from blood, sampled at week 4, from a patient treated with tofacitinib. This receptor was obtained from a human donor with alopecia areata. CDR3 in amino acids: CASSATRTSGDHQETQYF. CDR3 DNA: TGTGCCAGCAGCGCTACACGGACTAGCGGGGACCACCAAGAGACCCAGTACTTC.